This is a list of T cell receptor beta chains from one sample in a study of CD8 T cells in ankylosing spondylitis. TCRdb fed the 5' RACE reads into MiXCR, producing one record per CDR3 protein. The sample lists a few hundred thousand distinct CDR3 sequences, approximately 8.2% occurring once. Sample: blood, either unsorted or a sorted T cell fraction (not recorded which). The source of these receptors is a male donor with ankylosing spondylitis. CDR3s include the opening cysteine and the closing phenylalanine or tryptophan. A D gene is named only where the DNA matches it firmly. The size of a clone is reported for some rows only, either as once, few or many, or as a class for expanded clones.

size: .
D: TRBD2
J: TRBJ2-1
V: TRBV4-1
CDR3: CASSPGLAENNEQFF
DNA: TGCGCCAGCAGCCCTGGACTAGCGGAGAACAATGAGCAGTTCTTC

size: many
D: TRBD2
J: TRBJ2-7
V: TRBV29-1
CDR3: CSVQGPGLDLREQYF
DNA: TGCAGCGTACAAGGTCCGGGACTAGATCTTCGCGAGCAGTACTTC

size: .
D: .
J: TRBJ2-3
V: TRBV5-1
CDR3: CASSESGPSTDTQYF
DNA: TGCGCCAGCAGCGAGAGCGGGCCCAGCACAGATACGCAGTATTTT

size: few
D: .
J: TRBJ2-1
V: TRBV5-1
CDR3: CASSLLGYNEQFF
DNA: TGCGCCAGCAGCTTGCTGGGCTACAATGAGCAGTTCTTC

size: .
D: .
J: TRBJ1-6
V: TRBV6-5
CDR3: CASSYLGGSSYNSPLHF
DNA: TGTGCCAGCAGTTACTTGGGGGGGAGCTCCTATAATTCACCCCTCCACTTT

size: .
D: TRBD2
J: TRBJ2-1
V: TRBV9
CDR3: CASSVGLAPFHEQFF
DNA: TGTGCCAGCAGCGTAGGACTAGCTCCGTTCCATGAGCAGTTCTTC

size: few
D: TRBD1
J: TRBJ1-6
V: TRBV6-1
CDR3: CASSIGQGNSPLHF
DNA: TGTGCCAGCAGTATAGGACAGGGTAATTCACCCCTCCACTTT

size: many
D: TRBD2
J: TRBJ2-7
V: TRBV29-1
CDR3: CSVAFREDTYEQYF
DNA: TGCAGCGTTGCGTTTCGGGAGGACACCTACGAGCAGTACTTC

size: few
D: .
J: TRBJ1-1
V: TRBV12-3/TRBV12-4
CDR3: CASSPAGGHHTEAFF
DNA: TGTGCCAGCAGCCCTGCGGGGGGGCATCACACTGAAGCTTTCTTT

size: few
D: TRBD1
J: TRBJ1-3
V: TRBV28
CDR3: CASTLGQAGNTIYF
DNA: TGTGCCAGCACCCTAGGACAGGCTGGAAACACCATATATTTT

size: .
D: .
J: TRBJ1-5
V: TRBV3-1
CDR3: CATSHSRKTRGDGNQPQHF
DNA: TGTGCCACCTCCCACTCACGTAAGACACGGGGGGATGGCAATCAGCCCCAGCATTTT

size: many
D: TRBD2
J: TRBJ2-5
V: TRBV10-3
CDR3: CAISILAGGQETQYF
DNA: TGTGCCATCAGTATCCTAGCGGGGGGTCAAGAGACCCAGTACTTC

size: .
D: .
J: TRBJ2-5
V: TRBV11-3
CDR3: CASSLVSEGSETQYF
DNA: TGTGCCAGCAGCTTAGTTTCGGAGGGATCGGAGACCCAGTACTTC

size: few
D: TRBD2
J: TRBJ2-3
V: TRBV6-1
CDR3: CASSRRELAAWPSTDTQYF
DNA: TGTGCCAGCAGCCGCCGGGAGCTAGCGGCATGGCCTAGCACAGATACGCAGTATTTT

size: few
D: TRBD1
J: TRBJ1-5
V: TRBV19
CDR3: CATQEGQGLYSNQPQHF
DNA: TGTGCCACCCAGGAGGGACAGGGGTTATATAGCAATCAGCCCCAGCATTTT

size: many
D: TRBD1
J: TRBJ2-1
V: TRBV6-5
CDR3: CASSRQGREQFF
DNA: TGTGCCAGCAGTAGACAGGGGAGAGAGCAGTTCTTC

size: many
D: .
J: TRBJ1-1
V: TRBV10-3
CDR3: CAISDAGMNTEAFF
DNA: TGTGCCATCAGTGATGCAGGCATGAACACTGAAGCTTTCTTT

size: few
D: .
J: TRBJ1-1
V: TRBV11-2
CDR3: CASSPARSRSAFF
DNA: TGTGCCAGCAGCCCAGCCCGGAGCAGGTCTGCTTTCTTT

size: many
D: TRBD2
J: TRBJ2-4
V: TRBV12-3/TRBV12-4
CDR3: CASSPPSRTSGTSDIQYF
DNA: TGTGCCAGCAGCCCCCCTTCACGGACTAGCGGGACTTCGGACATTCAGTACTTC

size: .
D: .
J: TRBJ2-1
V: TRBV20-1
CDR3: CSAPRSTSSYNEQFF
DNA: TGCAGTGCACCGCGGTCCACCAGCTCCTACAATGAGCAGTTCTTC

size: few
D: TRBD2
J: TRBJ2-1
V: TRBV10-1
CDR3: CASSESSGSSYNEQFF
DNA: TGCGCCAGCAGTGAGTCTAGCGGGTCTTCCTACAATGAGCAGTTCTTC

size: .
D: .
J: TRBJ2-2
V: TRBV28
CDR3: CASREIEELFF
DNA: TGTGCCAGCAGGGAGATCGAGGAGCTGTTTTTT

size: many
D: .
J: TRBJ2-7
V: TRBV6-1
CDR3: CASTHRLGYEQYF
DNA: TGTGCCAGCACTCATCGGCTAGGCTACGAGCAGTACTTC

size: many
D: .
J: TRBJ2-2
V: TRBV18
CDR3: CASSPSKSTGELFF
DNA: TGTGCCAGCTCACCATCCAAGAGCACCGGGGAGCTGTTTTTT

size: .
D: TRBD1
J: TRBJ2-2
V: TRBV7-2
CDR3: CASRDRDANTGELFF
DNA: TGTGCCAGCAGGGACAGGGATGCGAACACCGGGGAGCTGTTTTTT

size: many
D: .
J: TRBJ2-2
V: TRBV6-5
CDR3: CASTFSGELFF
DNA: TGTGCCAGCACCTTCTCCGGGGAGCTGTTTTTT

size: few
D: TRBD2
J: TRBJ2-3
V: TRBV7-3
CDR3: CASSPRGLAGSDTQYF
DNA: TGTGCCAGCAGCCCCCGGGGACTAGCGGGTTCAGATACGCAGTATTTT

size: few
D: .
J: TRBJ2-1
V: TRBV6-1
CDR3: CASSERAGRAYNEQFF
DNA: TGTGCCAGCAGTGAACGGGCAGGGCGAGCATACAATGAGCAGTTCTTC

size: many
D: .
J: TRBJ1-1
V: TRBV28
CDR3: CASTTQDPNTEAFF
DNA: TGTGCCAGCACCACACAGGACCCGAACACTGAAGCTTTCTTT

size: .
D: .
J: TRBJ2-7
V: TRBV6-2/TRBV6-3
CDR3: CASSYSPGLRGEQYF
DNA: TGTGCCAGCAGTTACTCCCCGGGACTTCGGGGCGAGCAGTACTTC

size: few
D: .
J: TRBJ2-2
V: TRBV20-1
CDR3: CSAPKAPGNTGELFF
DNA: TGCAGTGCCCCCAAGGCCCCGGGGAACACCGGGGAGCTGTTTTTT

size: few
D: TRBD1
J: TRBJ1-6
V: TRBV20-1
CDR3: CSARVPGQGQILHF
DNA: TGCAGTGCTAGAGTCCCGGGACAGGGGCAGATCCTCCACTTT

size: few
D: TRBD2
J: TRBJ2-7
V: TRBV5-1
CDR3: CASSLAEAPSGGTYEQYF
DNA: TGCGCCAGCAGCTTGGCGGAGGCACCGAGCGGGGGAACCTACGAGCAGTACTTC

size: few
D: .
J: TRBJ2-3
V: TRBV7-6
CDR3: CASSFLVGGDTQYF
DNA: TGTGCCAGCAGCTTCCTTGTAGGCGGGGATACGCAGTATTTT

size: .
D: .
J: TRBJ2-2
V: TRBV28
CDR3: CAGGGGSTGELFF
DNA: TGTGCCGGAGGGGGAGGGAGTACCGGGGAGCTGTTTTTT

size: few
D: TRBD2
J: TRBJ2-5
V: TRBV20-1
CDR3: CSAREGGGRALNWETQYF
DNA: TGCAGTGCTAGAGAAGGTGGCGGGAGGGCCTTAAATTGGGAGACCCAGTACTTC

size: few
D: .
J: TRBJ1-5
V: TRBV28
CDR3: CASSSIPEGHDQPQHF
DNA: TGTGCCAGCAGTTCTATCCCCGAGGGGCATGATCAGCCCCAGCATTTT

size: few
D: TRBD2
J: TRBJ2-7
V: TRBV9
CDR3: CASSGTSGSAYEQYF
DNA: TGTGCCAGCAGCGGGACTAGCGGGAGCGCCTACGAGCAGTACTTC

size: .
D: .
J: TRBJ1-5
V: TRBV15
CDR3: CATSRGMGGYSNQPQHF
DNA: TGTGCCACCAGCAGAGGGATGGGGGGCTACAGCAATCAGCCCCAGCATTTT

size: .
D: TRBD1
J: TRBJ2-5
V: TRBV28
CDR3: CASSTGVPETQYF
DNA: TGTGCCAGCAGTACAGGGGTGCCAGAGACCCAGTACTTC

size: .
D: .
J: TRBJ2-1
V: TRBV20-1
CDR3: CSAGGALLNEQFF
DNA: TGCAGTGCTGGGGGGGCACTACTCAATGAGCAGTTCTTC

size: .
D: TRBD1
J: TRBJ1-6
V: TRBV27
CDR3: CASRRGQGGSSPLHF
DNA: TGTGCCAGCAGACGGGGACAGGGCGGGTCTTCACCCCTCCACTTT

size: .
D: .
J: TRBJ2-4
V: TRBV20-1
CDR3: CSAQSGRINIQYF
DNA: TGCAGTGCCCAGTCCGGGCGAATAAACATTCAGTACTTC

size: few
D: TRBD2
J: TRBJ2-1
V: TRBV9
CDR3: CASSAVPSFTSGSRQFF
DNA: TGTGCCAGCAGCGCAGTTCCTAGTTTTACTAGCGGGAGTCGGCAGTTCTTC

size: .
D: .
J: TRBJ1-2
V: TRBV28
CDR3: CASIRSGDGYTF
DNA: TGTGCCAGCATACGGTCGGGGGATGGCTACACCTTC

size: .
D: .
J: TRBJ1-4
V: TRBV29-1
CDR3: CSVREGATNEKLFF
DNA: TGCAGCGTCAGAGAGGGGGCAACTAATGAAAAACTGTTTTTT

size: few
D: TRBD2
J: TRBJ2-3
V: TRBV25-1
CDR3: CASSLLAGIPDTQYF
DNA: TGTGCCAGCAGTCTGCTAGCGGGAATTCCAGATACGCAGTATTTT

size: few
D: .
J: TRBJ2-7
V: TRBV29-1
CDR3: CSVGGGASYEQYF
DNA: TGCAGCGTTGGCGGCGGGGCCTCCTACGAGCAGTACTTC